These 24 T cell receptor beta chains originate from one sample sequenced in a study of neurological immune-mediated disorders (dated by TCRdb to the late 2010s). Library prep was done by 5' RACE. Sequencing relied on an Illumina HiSeq 2500. The public reads were run again by TCRdb, first through fastp at Q25 and then through MiXCR, and only productive beta chains were kept. Rows are combined by CDR3 protein, so each entry shows the most common genes and DNA. The table for this sample lists about 80,000 distinct CDR3 sequences; roughly 9.5% of them were counted only once. Jointly, the top ten make up 1.7% of the sample. Sequencing was carried out using PBMCs. The receptors come from a man aged 45-65 years in good health.

This sequence joins TRBV6-2 or TRBV6-3 and TRBJ2-4; possible D gene TRBD1, 5 bases. The ends were cut back, 6 bases at V and 0 bases at J, with 12 bases in the middle. In germline, CDR1 is MNHEY, CDR2 SVGEGT. This CDR3 has 15 amino acids. In DNA form, the CDR3 reads TGTGCCAGCAGCCTTTTCGACAGAGCCAAAAACATTCAGTACTTC. The encoded protein is CASSLFDRAKNIQYF.

This clonotype was picked up many times. The chain is built from TRBV7-8 and TRBJ1-1, with a weak D call TRBD1 (6 bases). Germline values: CDR1 SGHVS, CDR2 FQNEAQ. V was pared by 3 bases and J by 1 base, with 12 bases between. This CDR3 has 15 residues. The CDR3 reads CASSFVGARNTEAFF. Written as DNA, the CDR3 is TGTGCCAGCAGCTTTGTGGGGGCTCGGAACACTGAAGCTTTCTTT.

V is TRBV6-2 or TRBV6-3 and J is TRBJ2-7; possible D gene TRBD1, 6 bases. This CDR3 is 15 amino acids long. Germline CDR1 is MNHEY and CDR2 is SVGEGT. CDR3 sequence reads: CVNSTSGTPIYEQYF. As DNA, the CDR3 is TGTGTCAACAGTACCTCCGGGACACCCATCTACGAGCAGTACTTC.

This clonotype was counted ten times or more. The chain is built from TRBV20-1 and TRBJ2-5, with D unresolved. The V and J ends lost 5 bases and 5 bases respectively, with 9 bases between them. CDR1 and CDR2 (germline): DFQATT, SNEGSKA (reference sequence). The CDR3 spans 11 residues. CDR3 in DNA: TGCAGTGCTTCTTTTACGGAGACCCAGTACTTC. This encodes CSASFTETQYF.

The sample holds many counts of this clonotype. The chain joins TRBV12-3 or TRBV12-4 to TRBJ2-3; D unclear. The CDR3 extends over 13 amino acids. Trimming stripped 7 bases from V and 3 bases from J, with 11 bases between. The CDR3 reads CASNSGRTDTQYF. The DNA for the CDR3 is TGTGCCAGCAATTCGGGTCGGACAGATACGCAGTATTTT.

This clonotype was counted at least ten times. The chain combines TRBV5-1 with TRBJ2-7, with TRBD2 as a possible D gene (6 bases). The V and J ends lost 1 base and 0 bases respectively, with 11 bases between them. This CDR3 is built from 15 residues. Germline values: CDR1 SGHRS, CDR2 YFSETQ. Written as DNA, the CDR3 is TGCGCCAGCAGCTTGTGGGGGGTCAGCTCCTACGAGCAGTACTTC. Translating it yields CASSLWGVSSYEQYF.

In this sample, this clonotype turned up many times. The chain combines TRBV12-3 or TRBV12-4 with TRBJ1-5; 7 nucleotides align to TRBD1. V was pared by 6 bases and J by 5 bases, with 7 bases of the junction left unmatched. This CDR3 comprises 14 residues. The CDR3 region is CASSDRVSYQPQHF. DNA for the CDR3: TGTGCCAGCAGCGACAGGGTCTCCTATCAGCCCCAGCATTTT.

In DNA form, the CDR3 reads TGCAGTGCTATGGGGGGGACTAGGAGCTCCTACGAGCAGTACTTC. Protein sequence: CSAMGGTRSSYEQYF. The chain uses TRBV20-1 and TRBJ2-7; 8 bases agree with TRBD2. The J segment lost 0 bases and the V segment lost 4 bases, leaving 8 bases of the junction unmatched. Per germline, CDR1 DFQATT and CDR2 SNEGSKA (reference sequence). The CDR3 has 15 residues.

Concerning this clonotype itself: Given a much more abundant clone one base away, this may be a read error. V is TRBV7-9 and J is TRBJ2-7, with unresolved D. Trimming took 2 bases from V and 6 from J, leaving 5 bases between them. The CDR3 is made up of 11 amino acids. Germline CDR1 reads SEHNR; CDR2 reads FQNEAQ (reference sequence). This CDR3 is CASSLRSEQYF. In nucleotides, the CDR3 is TGTGCCAGCAGCTTACGATCCGAGCAGTACTTC.

Many counts were recorded for this clonotype. The rearrangement uses TRBV4-3 and TRBJ2-2; D tentatively fits TRBD1 or TRBD2 (6 bases each). Germline V lookup: CDR1 LGHNA, CDR2 YSLEER. Trimming took off 0 bases at V and 0 bases at J, with 14 bases between the two ends. The CDR3 is made up of 18 amino acids. CDR3 amino acids: CASSQERGAASNTGELFF. CDR3 DNA: TGCGCCAGCAGCCAAGAGAGGGGGGCAGCGTCGAACACCGGGGAGCTGTTTTTT.

Ten or more counts support this clonotype. V usage is TRBV10-3 and J usage is TRBJ1-1, with 8 bases that match TRBD1. J was trimmed by 3 bases and V by 0 bases; bases with no gene match: 9. This CDR3 region has 17 residues. Germline V gives CDR1 ENHRY, CDR2 SYGVKD. CDR3 in amino acids: CAISESGQGRYYTEAFF. The CDR3 DNA reads TGTGCCATCAGTGAGTCCGGACAGGGACGCTATTACACTGAAGCTTTCTTT.

This clonotype has a count of ten or more. The V and J genes are TRBV7-8 and TRBJ2-2, with D unresolved. Germline CDR1 SGHVS, CDR2 FQNEAQ. This CDR3 spans 13 amino acids. V dropped 5 bases and J dropped 3 bases, with 7 bases sitting between them. Here the CDR3 reads CASSPYHTGELFF. CDR3 nucleotide sequence: TGTGCCAGCAGCCCTTACCACACCGGGGAGCTGTTTTTT.

This clonotype occurred many times. This rearrangement joins TRBV20-1 to TRBJ1-5, with 8 bases lining up with TRBD1. The germline V gene has CDR1 DFQATT and CDR2 SNEGSKA (reference sequence). V gave up 2 bases and J gave up 0 bases; unmatched junction bases: 6. The CDR3 consists of 16 residues. This CDR3 is CSARPPTGVSNQPQHF. In DNA form, the CDR3 reads TGCAGTGCTAGACCCCCGACAGGGGTTAGCAATCAGCCCCAGCATTTT.

This clonotype was seen at least ten times. The V call is TRBV28, the J call TRBJ2-5; maybe TRBD1 (5 bases). The CDR3 sequence is 16 residues long. V gave up 8 bases and J gave up 2 bases, with 21 bases separating them. CDR1 and CDR2 (germline): MDHEN, SYDVKM. The CDR3 is CASGPGPKNFQETQYF. Written as DNA, the CDR3 is TGTGCCAGCGGCCCAGGGCCTAAAAACTTTCAAGAGACCCAGTACTTC.

This clonotype was seen repeatedly, ten times or more. The chain carries TRBV11-2 and TRBJ1-5; D possibly corresponds to TRBD1 (6 bases). V shed 2 bases and J shed 5 bases, with 10 bases lying between them. CDR3 length: 14 amino acids. Germline CDR1 SGHAT, CDR2 FQNNGV. CDR3 loop: CASSLQGFHQPQHF. In nucleotides, the CDR3 is TGTGCCAGCAGCTTACAGGGGTTCCATCAGCCCCAGCATTTT.

The chain is built from TRBV20-1 and TRBJ2-2; 8 nucleotides agree with TRBD1. The V segment lost 1 base and the J segment 3 bases; nucleotides outside the gene matches: 7. CDR1 is DFQATT and CDR2 is SNEGSKA in the germline V gene (reference sequence). The CDR3 loop spans 16 amino acids. CDR3 region: CSARATDRADTGELFF. The CDR3 coding sequence is TGCAGTGCTAGAGCTACGGACAGGGCGGACACCGGGGAGCTGTTTTTT.

This clonotype was recorded many times. V gene TRBV5-5 combines with J gene TRBJ2-7, with D perhaps matching TRBD1 (6 bases). The CDR3 sequence is 16 residues long. With 4 bases removed from V and 0 bases from J, the gap between germline ends came to 17 bases. Germline V gene data show CDR1 as SGHKS and CDR2 as YYEKEE (reference sequence). The CDR3 sequence: CASSRGGQLSSYEQYF. CDR3 bases: TGTGCCAGCAGCAGAGGCGGACAGTTAAGCTCCTACGAGCAGTACTTC.

The V and J genes are TRBV19 and TRBJ2-1, with a possible D match to TRBD2 (5 bases). CDR1 and CDR2 (germline): LNHDA, SQIVND (reference sequence). This CDR3 spans 15 amino acids. The DNA for the CDR3 is TGTTCCTTAGGGCTAGCTGGCAGCTCCTACAATGAGCAGTTCTTC. It is translated as CSLGLAGSSYNEQFF.

The table lists this clonotype with many counts. The chain links TRBV20-1 to TRBJ2-7; TRBD2 matches at 7 bases. The CDR3 runs to 12 residues. Trimming took 6 bases from V and 3 from J; bases not matched to a gene: 5. Per the germline V gene, CDR1 is DFQATT and CDR2 is SNEGSKA (reference sequence). The CDR3 nucleotides read TGCAGTGCAACTGGGGGGGTCTACGAGCAGTACTTC. It is translated as CSATGGVYEQYF.

This clonotype was seen ten or more times. This chain links TRBV27 with TRBJ2-2, with D unclear. Trimming left V 5 bases short and J 8 bases short, with 21 bases between. Germline values: CDR1 MNHEY, CDR2 SMNVEV (reference sequence). The CDR3 runs 16 residues. This chain's CDR3 is CASSIGPPWAVGELFF. The CDR3 DNA reads TGTGCCAGCAGTATCGGGCCCCCATGGGCCGTGGGGGAGCTGTTTTTT.

At least ten counts were recorded for this clonotype. CDR3 sequence (DNA): TGCGCCAGCAGCCCCTCCGACAGGGTGGAGACCCAGTACTTC. Amino acid sequence: CASSPSDRVETQYF. The J gene is TRBJ2-5, the V gene TRBV5-1, with 7 positions matching TRBD1. This CDR3 is built from 14 residues. The V and J ends lost 4 bases and 5 bases, in that order; junction bases with no gene match: 8. Germline V lookup: CDR1 SGHRS, CDR2 YFSETQ. The entire variable domain, with the rest obtained from reference TRBV5-1 and TRBJ2-5, is as follows: KAGVTQTPRYLIKTRGQQVTLSCSPISGHRSVSWYQQTPGQGLQFLFEYFSETQRNKGNFPGRFSGRQFSNSRSEMNVSTLELGDSALYLCASSPSDRVETQYFGPGTRLLVL.

This clonotype was observed at least ten times. The chain employs TRBV7-9 and TRBJ1-4; the D gene is possibly TRBD1 (5 bases). The V end was cut by 1 base, the J end by 8 bases, with 11 bases between. Per germline, CDR1 SEHNR and CDR2 FQNEAQ (reference sequence). The CDR3 has 14 residues. Here the CDR3 reads CASSLGGVDEKLFF. The DNA of the CDR3 is TGTGCCAGCAGCTTAGGAGGGGTCGACGAAAAACTGTTTTTT.

This clonotype was seen many times. The rearrangement joins TRBV12-3 or TRBV12-4 to TRBJ2-7; 7 bases map to TRBD1. The CDR3 sequence is 12 residues long. The J segment lost 6 bases and the V segment lost 6 bases, leaving 5 bases of the junction unmatched. The CDR3 region is CASRYAGGEQYF. The CDR3 DNA follows: TGTGCCAGCAGGTATGCAGGGGGCGAGCAGTACTTC.

The chain has TRBV6-5 and TRBJ2-1; TRBD1 matches 7 bases. CDR1 is MNHEY, CDR2 SVGAGI, per germline. This CDR3 contains 13 residues. With 6 bases clipped from V and 10 bases from J, the junction kept 9 bases outside the gene matches. CDR3 residues: CASRHTGVLEQFF. The CDR3 DNA follows: TGTGCCAGCAGACACACAGGGGTTTTGGAGCAGTTCTTC.